This T cell receptor (beta chain) was sequenced during a study of CD8+ T cells in alopecia areata. Study-wide results and caveats: Clonality exceeded that of normal scalp in lesional scalp, most notably in alopecia totalis/universalis. Scalp sample data also include resident alphabeta T cells from normal skin.

With 4 bases removed from V and 5 bases from J, the gap between germline ends came to 11 bases. Germline V CDR1 and CDR2: SQVTM, ANQGSEA. The CDR3 extends over 13 amino acids. The sample holds a few counts of this clone. Its antigen is undetermined. Extraction of RNA preceded its reverse transcription into cDNA, which served as the sequencing template. Sequencing was performed with immunoSEQ multiplex PCR; in TCRdb, only in-frame clones are kept and a portion is missing. The sample has about 100,000 clones; under 60% are singletons. In alopecia areata patients, both lesional scalp punch biopsies and peripheral blood were collected. PBMC-derived CD4+ and CD8+ T cells were sorted.

The TCR comes from a human donor with alopecia areata. The rearrangement links TRBV29-1 to TRBJ2-2; D unresolved. The specimen sequenced was NKG2D-low CD8+ T cells sorted from blood. In DNA, the CDR3 is TGCAGCGTTGCCCTGCCCGGAACCGGGGAGCTGTTTTTT. Its translation is CSVALPGTGELFF.